Listed below are T cell receptor beta chains from one sample, sequenced in a study of shared clonotypes between healthy human individuals. Repertoires were generated with immunoSEQ multiplex PCR, while TCRdb's copy carries only in-frame clones and drops some. The repertoire holds 2 million to 2.5 million clones, with about 90% as singletons. What was sequenced was naive CD4+ T cells from PBMCs. Receptors were obtained from a man between 18 and 35 years old in good health. Some clones in this sample may be carry-over from other donors' samples. Both conserved end residues are part of each CDR3. Each record gives: D gene, J gene, clone size, V gene, CDR3 DNA, CDR3 protein. A D gene is named only where the DNA matches it firmly. Not every row has a clone size; where given, it reads once, few, many or a size class.

>.|TRBJ2-7|.|TRBV5-4
TGTGCCAGCAGCGGGTGGGAGCGCGGCGAGCAGTACTTC
CASSGWERGEQYF
>.|TRBJ1-2|.|TRBV18
TGTGCCAGCTCGATCGACAGGAACTATGGCTACACCTTC
CASSIDRNYGYTF
>.|TRBJ1-4|.|TRBV19
TGTGCCAGTACCCTACTGGGGGCGCGGAATGAAAAACTGTTTTTT
CASTLLGARNEKLFF
>TRBD2|TRBJ2-5|.|TRBV5-1
TGCGCCAGCAGCTTGGGATCGACTAGCGGAGAGACCCAGTACTTC
CASSLGSTSGETQYF
>TRBD2|TRBJ2-2|.|TRBV7-6
TGTGCCAGCAGCTTAGGGGGGACTAGCGGGAACACCGGGGAGCTGTTTTTT
CASSLGGTSGNTGELFF
>.|TRBJ1-1|.|TRBV27
TGTGCCAGCAGCTATGCGAAGGGGACGTTGAACACTGAAGCTTTCTTT
CASSYAKGTLNTEAFF
>TRBD2|TRBJ2-4|.|TRBV9
TGTGCCAGCAGCGTATCCAGCGGGGTAGGGACCAAAAACATTCAGTACTTC
CASSVSSGVGTKNIQYF
>.|TRBJ1-1|.|TRBV18
TGTGCCAGCTCACCACCGAAGGATGGGAACACTGAAGCTTTCTTT
CASSPPKDGNTEAFF
>.|TRBJ1-5|once|TRBV5-1
TGCGCCAGCAGCCCGTCGTCAGGGAAACAGCCCCAGCATTTT
CASSPSSGKQPQHF
>TRBD1|TRBJ2-7|.|TRBV9
TGTGCCAGCAGCGTAGAGCAGGGGGCTTACGAGCAGTACTTC
CASSVEQGAYEQYF